The rows below give T cell receptor beta chains drawn from one sample of a study of memory B cells and T cells in multiple sclerosis. The protocol was immunoSEQ multiplex PCR, while the TCRdb copy is restricted to in-frame clones and leaves out a portion. Among more than 12,000 clones listed, 60% to 80% were seen once. Sequencing input: memory (CD45RO+) CD4+ T cells from blood. These receptors all stem from a human donor with multiple sclerosis. The conserved cysteine and the conserved F or W are not part of the CDR3 here. D genes are given only for firm matches. Expanded clones are given a class, and other clones once, few, many or no size at all.

d_gene | abundance | j_gene | len | v_gene | CDR3aa
TRBD2 | NA | TRBJ2-1 | 13 | TRBV5-1 | ASSLDSGSSNEQF
TRBD1 | NA | TRBJ1-2 | 12 | TRBV19 | ASRGTGRNYGYT
NA | NA | TRBJ2-3 | 11 | TRBV15 | AAAGRRTDTQY
TRBD1 | NA | TRBJ1-2 | 12 | TRBV11-2 | ASSAAGQGRGYT
TRBD2 | NA | TRBJ2-5 | 13 | TRBV7-3 | ASSSMTSGGETQY
NA | few | TRBJ2-1 | 13 | TRBV29-1 | SVGAASKPYNEQF
TRBD2 | NA | TRBJ2-3 | 9 | TRBV29-1 | STGLAGYWD
NA | NA | TRBJ2-5 | 12 | TRBV25-1 | ASSDRLLMETQY
NA | few | TRBJ2-1 | 13 | TRBV5-4 | ASSKTARPYNEQF
TRBD1 | NA | TRBJ2-2 | 15 | TRBV5-6 | ASSDLTGGVYTGELF
TRBD2 | NA | TRBJ2-7 | 11 | TRBV28 | ASSPLAGTRQY
TRBD2 | NA | TRBJ2-3 | 12 | TRBV5-1 | ASRAGGPGDTQY
NA | NA | TRBJ2-5 | 12 | TRBV25-1 | ASSGPGIQETQY
TRBD2 | once | TRBJ2-3 | 13 | TRBV6-1 | ASSATTSVTDTQY
TRBD1 | few | TRBJ1-2 | 13 | TRBV5-6 | ASSWWGTDVYGYT
NA | NA | TRBJ2-1 | 13 | TRBV4-1 | ASSQDSSDYNEQF
NA | NA | TRBJ1-2 | 12 | TRBV5-1 | ASSLVPQGGGYT
NA | NA | TRBJ2-3 | 11 | TRBV6-4 | ASSPEGGDTQY
TRBD2 | NA | TRBJ2-1 | 15 | TRBV9 | ASSGGTSGGVYNEQF
NA | NA | TRBJ2-2 | 11 | TRBV5-1 | ASSPQNTGELF
TRBD1 | NA | TRBJ1-5 | 14 | TRBV27 | ASSPGTGVSNQPQH
NA | NA | TRBJ2-5 | 12 | TRBV6-1 | ASSDWRNQETQY
TRBD2 | NA | TRBJ2-4 | 15 | TRBV6-1 | ASSVGLAGAGFGIQY